These T cell receptor beta chains were read from a single sample in a study of tumor T cells in aggressive B-cell lymphoma. The repertoire was sequenced with immunoSEQ multiplex PCR; TCRdb's copy has only in-frame clones and lacks some. The sample includes more than 2,000 clones, 90% to 95% seen only once; the top ten take around 3.5%. What was sequenced was tumor tissue. These TCRs come from an adult with diffuse large B cell lymphoma. Each CDR3 is given with its conserved first and last residue. Each record gives: V gene, J gene, D gene, clone size, CDR3 protein, CDR3 DNA. The D gene is left open where the match is weak. Part of the rows lack a size; the others show once, few, many or a class for expanded clones.

TRBV25-1	TRBJ2-3	.	.	CASSEGHTDTQYF	TGTGCCAGCAGTGAAGGCCACACAGATACGCAGTATTTT
TRBV5-8	TRBJ2-2	.	.	CVSSLAGSVGELFF	TGTGTCAGCAGCTTGGCAGGGTCGGTCGGGGAGCTGTTTTTT
TRBV6-6	TRBJ1-4	.	.	CASSYEGSNEKLFF	TGTGCCAGCAGTTACGAGGGCAGTAATGAAAAACTGTTTTTT
TRBV9	TRBJ1-2	.	.	CASGTGDGYTF	TGTGCCAGCGGGACGGGGGATGGCTACACCTTC
TRBV5-1	TRBJ2-3	TRBD2	.	CASKAGEADTQYF	TGCGCCAGCAAGGCGGGAGAAGCAGATACGCAGTATTTT
TRBV10-3	TRBJ1-1	.	few	CAIRPTGENEAFF	TGTGCCATCAGACCCACAGGAGAGAATGAAGCTTTCTTT
TRBV28	TRBJ2-7	.	.	CASSSRTRVEYEQYF	TGTGCCAGCAGTTCGCGTACTAGGGTGGAGTACGAGCAGTACTTC
TRBV7-7	TRBJ2-7	TRBD1	.	CASSSGTGNYEQYF	TGTGCCAGCAGCTCCGGGACAGGGAACTACGAGCAGTACTTC
TRBV5-1	TRBJ1-1	.	few	CASGETFSSLPMNTEAFF	TGCGCCAGTGGGGAGACTTTTTCCTCTTTACCCATGAACACTGAAGCTTTCTTT
TRBV19	TRBJ1-5	.	.	CASKDTDQPQHF	TGTGCCAGCAAGGACACGGATCAGCCCCAGCATTTT
TRBV5-1	TRBJ2-7	TRBD1	.	CANSAGTGPLYEQYF	TGCGCCAACAGCGCAGGGACAGGTCCCCTCTACGAGCAGTACTTC
TRBV18	TRBJ1-3	.	.	CASSPGTNSGNTIYF	TGTGCCAGCTCACCCGGCACTAATTCTGGAAACACCATATATTTT
TRBV27	TRBJ1-1	.	.	CASSFQLNTEAFF	TGTGCCAGCAGTTTCCAGTTGAACACTGAAGCTTTCTTT
TRBV5-1	TRBJ2-1	TRBD2	.	CASSYSGAEYNEQFF	TGCGCCAGCAGCTATAGCGGGGCAGAGTACAATGAGCAGTTCTTC
TRBV6-1	TRBJ1-4	.	.	CATLTQGGNEKLFF	TGTGCCACCCTCACGCAAGGGGGAAATGAAAAACTGTTTTTT
TRBV27	TRBJ2-1	.	once	CASSFGGPGNEQFF	TGTGCCAGCAGTTTTGGAGGGCCGGGCAATGAGCAGTTCTTC
TRBV6-5	TRBJ1-4	TRBD1	.	CASSHRQGGEKLFF	TGTGCCAGCAGTCATCGACAGGGTGGGGAAAAACTGTTTTTT
TRBV10-3	TRBJ2-2	.	.	CAISETRNTGELFF	TGTGCCATCAGTGAGACACGGAACACCGGGGAGCTGTTTTTT
TRBV13	TRBJ2-3	.	.	CASSLDQQALTDTQYF	TGTGCCAGCAGCTTAGACCAACAGGCCCTCACAGATACGCAGTATTTT
TRBV2	TRBJ1-5	.	.	CASSETGSPYGNQPQHF	TGTGCCAGCAGTGAGACGGGGAGCCCGTATGGCAATCAGCCCCAGCATTTT
TRBV27	TRBJ2-7	TRBD2	.	CASSPPGTSGREQQYF	TGTGCCAGCAGCCCCCCGGGGACTAGCGGGAGAGAGCAGCAGTACTTC
TRBV7-2	TRBJ2-7	TRBD1	.	CASSSSGTGAHEQYF	TGTGCCAGCAGCTCTTCCGGGACAGGGGCCCACGAGCAGTACTTC
TRBV18	TRBJ2-5	.	.	CASSPTPRETQYF	TGTGCCAGCTCACCAACTCCCCGGGAGACCCAGTACTTC
TRBV27	TRBJ1-5	.	.	CASSFRRGNQPQHF	TGTGCCAGCAGTTTTAGGCGGGGGAATCAGCCCCAGCATTTT
TRBV5-5	TRBJ2-7	.	.	CASSFNTYEQYF	TGTGCCAGCAGCTTTAATACCTACGAGCAGTACTTC
TRBV7-2	TRBJ2-1	TRBD2	once	CASSPTIAGGRNEQFF	TGTGCCAGCAGCCCGACAATAGCGGGGGGGCGGAATGAGCAGTTCTTC
TRBV7-2	TRBJ1-1	.	.	CASSFPGGFEAFF	TGTGCCAGCAGCTTCCCCGGGGGTTTTGAAGCTTTCTTT
TRBV2	TRBJ2-3	TRBD2	.	CASGLAGDRGDTQYF	TGTGCCAGCGGACTAGCGGGGGACCGCGGGGATACGCAGTATTTT
TRBV11-2	TRBJ1-1	.	.	CASSLARATEAFF	TGTGCCAGCAGCTTAGCCAGGGCCACTGAAGCTTTCTTT
TRBV5-4	TRBJ2-7	TRBD1	.	CASSQYKGQGYYEQYF	TGTGCCAGCAGCCAGTACAAGGGACAGGGATATTACGAGCAGTACTTC
TRBV7-9	TRBJ2-7	.	.	CASSLGQGIGYEQYF	TGTGCCAGCAGCTTGGGGCAGGGTATCGGCTACGAGCAGTACTTC
TRBV14	TRBJ2-1	.	.	CASSTHGSYNEQFF	TGTGCCAGCAGCACCCACGGTTCCTACAATGAGCAGTTCTTC
TRBV19	TRBJ2-7	.	.	CASSIEADSNYEQYF	TGTGCCAGTAGTATAGAAGCGGACTCAAACTACGAGCAGTACTTC
TRBV4-1	TRBJ2-5	.	.	CASSQVEGSTETQYF	TGCGCCAGCAGCCAAGTGGAGGGTAGTACAGAGACCCAGTACTTC
TRBV6-6	TRBJ2-5	TRBD1	.	CASKLRQGIQETQYF	TGTGCCAGCAAACTGAGACAGGGGATCCAAGAGACCCAGTACTTC